The sample holds a few counts of the clone carrying this TCR beta chain. Its matching antigen is unknown. Gene names and germline match the mouse. The CDR3 is cut off 1 residue early in the read; its end comes from the germline J gene. Data came from immunoSEQ multiplex PCR; TCRdb stores just in-frame clones and leaves some out. Among approximately 45,000 clones, about three quarters were seen once, and the ten largest hold 0.5% to 0.65%. Germline V CDR1 and CDR2: SNHLY, FYNGKV (reference sequence). This CDR3 has 13 residues. The J segment lost 4 bases and the V segment lost 5 bases, leaving 5 bases of the junction unmatched. The data derive from a study of tissue T cells after allogeneic stem cell transplantation. Overall study results and limits: TCR repertoires tracked anatomic similarity, regardless of disease or transplant status.

The clonotype was recovered from a pool of C57BL/6 mice in good health. The sequenced sample was sorted cells pooled from one or two spleens. This sequence joins TRBV3 and TRBJ2-7; TRBD2 matches at 7 bases. CDR3 in amino acids: CASSNWGPYEQYF. The covered CDR3 bases are TGTGCCAGCAGCAACTGGGGACCTTATGAACAGTAC.